This T cell receptor beta chain was identified in a study of T cells after yellow fever vaccination. This clonotype was seen at least ten times. Trimming at V came to 6 bases and at J to 0 bases, leaving 6 bases not matched to a gene. The length of the CDR3 is 17 residues. TCR cDNA, made by 5'RACE template switching, carried an added universal primer site and UMIs. In TCRdb, the 5' RACE reads were re-called with MiXCR into one record per CDR3 protein. The sample holds roughly 520,000 distinct CDR3 sequences, roughly 22% seen once. The clonotype originates from a man aged 18 to 30 who received the YFV17D yellow fever vaccine. J is TRBJ2-5 and V is TRBV12-3 or TRBV12-4; 14 positions agree with TRBD2. Specimen: PBMCs, collected roughly 20 days after the first yellow fever vaccination. The CDR3 DNA sequence: TGTGCCAGCAGGCGGACTAGCGGGGGGCGAAACCAAGAGACCCAGTACTTC. This codes for CASRRTSGGRNQETQYF.